This T cell receptor beta chain was sequenced for a study of blood T cell repertoires in COVID-19. At the level of the study: Acute-phase and convalescent COVID-19 samples originated in the United States, Italy and Spain.

Trimming took 2 bases from V and 5 from J, leaving 17 bases between them. Looked up from germline, CDR1 is SEHNR and CDR2 is FQNEAQ (reference sequence). The CDR3 runs to 16 residues. Source study methods: Estimates of nucleated cell counts were drawn from the amplification of reference gene primers. Profiling relied on immunoSEQ multiplex PCR, and the TCRdb table lists in-frame clones only, not all of them. Clonal size and the V and J genes are those of that table, whereas D and trimming came from the DNA. Among around 380,000 clones listed, 70% to 85% were seen once. This clone was detected once. The V gene is TRBV7-9, the J gene TRBJ2-3; D perhaps matches TRBD2 (6 bases). The TCR comes from a human donor with acute or convalescent COVID-19. The donor label of this sample is uncertain. Sequenced sample: peripheral blood. Written as DNA, the CDR3 is TGTGCCAGCAGCTTAATAGGAGGGCCTCGTAGAGATACGCAGTATTTT. It specifies CASSLIGGPRRDTQYF.